What follows are 4 T cell receptor beta chains derived from one specimen sequenced in a study of blood T cell repertoires in COVID-19. Clones were read by immunoSEQ multiplex PCR, and TCRdb kept only the in-frame ones, dropping some. The sample has 100,000 to 150,000 clones; roughly 80% are singletons. Sequences were obtained from peripheral blood. The receptors come from a woman aged 55 to 70 with acute or convalescent COVID-19.

V gene TRBV12-5 combines with J gene TRBJ1-2; the match to TRBD1 covers 7 bases. Germline CDR1 is LGHNT and CDR2 is FRNRAP. The CDR3 spans 14 residues. The V gene end was trimmed by 6 bases and the J gene end by 2 bases; junction bases not matched to a gene: 6. In DNA, the CDR3 is TGTGCTAGTGGCTCCCTACAGGGGAACTATGGCTACACCTTC. This gives the protein CASGSLQGNYGYTF. The entire variable domain, with the rest obtained from reference TRBV12-5 and TRBJ1-2, is as follows: DARVTQTPRHKVTEMGQEVTMRCQPILGHNTVFWYRQTMMQGLELLAYFRNRAPLDDSGMPKDRFSAEMPDATLATLKIQPSEPRDSAVYFCASGSLQGNYGYTFGSGTRLTVV.

This clone showed up just once. The CDR3 sequence: CASSLSSGGAGSGYTF. In nucleotides, the CDR3 is TGTGCCAGCAGCCTCTCCTCCGGAGGAGCGGGAAGTGGCTACACCTTC. The genes are TRBV9 and TRBJ1-2; unclear D gene. CDR1 is SGDLS and CDR2 is YYNGEE in the germline V gene. V lost 4 bases, J lost 7 bases, and 23 bases lay in between. This CDR3 spans 16 amino acids.

The chain carries TRBV5-1 and TRBJ1-1; TRBD1 might be the D (5 bases). Germline CDR1 reads SGHRS; CDR2 reads YFSETQ. V was clipped by 0 bases and J by 7 bases, with 16 bases between them. The CDR3 has 15 amino acids. The CDR3 protein is CASSLAGQGPLEAFF. The CDR3 region has the DNA TGCGCCAGCAGCTTGGCCGGCCAGGGCCCCCTTGAAGCTTTCTTT.

This chain connects TRBV9 to TRBJ2-1, with TRBD1 as a possible D gene (6 bases). Per the germline V gene, CDR1 is SGDLS and CDR2 is YYNGEE. CDR3 size: 17 residues. The germline V and J ends were trimmed by 0 bases and 6 bases, with 19 bases remaining between them. The CDR3 bases are TGTGCCAGCAGCGTAGCTTATCAGGGGCCCTTTGGCAATGAGCAGTTCTTC. Protein: CASSVAYQGPFGNEQFF.